This passage covers 6 T cell receptor beta chains from one sample sequenced in a study of CD4 T cell repertoires in COVID-19. The repertoire was sequenced with immunoSEQ multiplex PCR; TCRdb's copy has only in-frame clones and lacks some. In the table there are 60,000 to 90,000 clones, about 83% of which are singletons. The source material was CD4+ T cells from peripheral blood, sampled after recovery from COVID-19. These receptors were taken from a human donor who had COVID-19.

The gene calls are TRBV11-2 and TRBJ1-3; D might be TRBD1 (6 bases). The germline V gene has CDR1 SGHAT and CDR2 FQNNGV. V lost 5 bases, J lost 2 bases, and 13 bases lay in between. This CDR3 is built from 15 residues. This CDR3 is CASSPDRFTGNTIYF. CDR3 in DNA: TGTGCCAGCAGCCCCGACAGGTTCACTGGAAACACCATATATTTT. Using reference TRBV11-2 and TRBJ1-3 for the parts outside the CDR3, the full variable domain is EAGVAQSPRYKIIEKRQSVAFWCNPISGHATLYWYQQILGQGPKLLIQFQNNGVVDDSQLPKDRFSAERLKGVDSTLKIQPAKLEDSAVYLCASSPDRFTGNTIYFGEGSWLTVV.

The chain carries TRBV10-3 and TRBJ2-3; D possibly matches TRBD1 or TRBD2 (5 bases each). This CDR3 contains 12 residues. The germline V and J ends were trimmed by 3 bases and 5 bases, with 6 bases remaining between them. Germline values: CDR1 ENHRY, CDR2 SYGVKD. CDR3 sequence reads: CAISDGGDTQYF. DNA for the CDR3: TGTGCCATCAGTGATGGGGGAGATACGCAGTATTTT.

This clone has more than one count but fewer than ten. V gene TRBV20-1 combines with J gene TRBJ1-5; D may be TRBD1 (5 bases). Between the trimmed V and J ends, which lost 3 bases and 3 bases, there was a span of 9 bases. The CDR3 consists of 13 residues. Looked up from germline, CDR1 is DFQATT and CDR2 is SNEGSKA (reference sequence). The CDR3 region is CSASAGVNQPQHF. CDR3 nucleotides: TGCAGTGCTAGTGCGGGGGTCAATCAGCCCCAGCATTTT.

The chain recombines TRBV6-5 with TRBJ1-6; D remains unclear. This CDR3 contains 15 residues. The germline CDR1 and CDR2 sequences are MNHEY and SVGAGI. Trimming cost V 6 bases and J 0 bases, with 9 bases left between them. The CDR3 loop reads CASRAQSSYNSPLHF. CDR3 nucleotides: TGTGCCAGCAGGGCTCAGAGCTCCTATAATTCACCCCTCCACTTT.

The chain combines TRBV6-1 with TRBJ2-5; D possibly matches TRBD1 or TRBD2 (6 bases each). Looked up from germline, CDR1 is MNHNS and CDR2 is SASEGT. V was cut by 7 bases and J by 4 bases, with 13 bases left in between. The CDR3 is 13 amino acids. The CDR3 nucleotides are TGTGCCAGCACCTCGGGGGCCAGAGAGACCCAGTACTTC. Protein sequence: CASTSGARETQYF.

This chain joins TRBV5-1 and TRBJ1-2; 7 bases align to TRBD1. After removal of 0 bases from V and 8 bases from J, the junction contained 10 bases not matched to a gene. Germline lookup yields CDR1 SGHRS and CDR2 YFSETQ. This CDR3 is built from 15 residues. This CDR3 is CASSLATGVGGGYTF. CDR3 nucleotide sequence: TGCGCCAGCAGCTTGGCAACAGGGGTAGGTGGAGGCTACACCTTC.